The T cell receptor (beta chain) under discussion was sequenced for a study of type 1 and type 2 diabetes patients (TCRdb year 2016). About the study as a whole: Roughly 10 type 1 diabetes patients, a few type 2 diabetes patients and about 6 nondiabetic controls, all recruited in China, made up the cohort. The whole study generated 15 million to 20 million paired-end reads. In the study, high-throughput sequencing was used to profile TCRbeta repertoires so that type 1 diabetes, type 2 diabetes and nondiabetic individuals could be compared. Type 2 diabetes patients served as a disease comparison group for the type 1 diabetes patients. When approximately 19-cycle amplification was compared with approximately 25-cycle amplification, V gene usage looked similar, suggesting that primer efficiencies were similar and PCR bias was random. Sequencing of the TCRbeta libraries was paired-end and was performed on Illumina HiSeq 2000 or MiSeq instruments. Throughout the study, CD4 or CD8 MicroBeads on MACS columns were used to positively select CD4+ and CD8+ T cells from PBMCs.

Every diabetic patient fulfilled standard classification criteria for type 1 or type 2 diabetes, and glucose and C-peptide were evaluated using WHO-recommended methods. Donors were excluded if they had other autoimmune diseases or infections within the previous four weeks. Roughly 9.8 milliliters of peripheral blood were collected from each participant. LymphoPrep density separation was used to isolate PBMCs. CDR1 MNHNS and CDR2 SASEGT are derived from the germline V gene. The CDR3 starts with the cysteine, ends with the phenylalanine, and has 14 residues. Of all the DNA, just the CDR3 is kept, 42 bases in frame from base 1. The V end gives up 4 bases and the J end 2 bases, leaving 5 bases in the junction not matched to a gene. Sequencing was carried out with an Illumina MiSeq. For TCRbeta CDR3 amplification, the template was genomic DNA taken from the sorted T cell subsets. Multiplex PCR with 30 forward and 13 reverse primers amplified the TCRbeta CDR3 region. After the PCR products were purified with AMPure XP beads, a second PCR of 20 to 30 cycles was run to add indices and adaptors. Before sequencing, libraries were gel-purified with the QIAquick Gel Extraction Kit. In the original analysis: Paired-end reads were merged using FLASH and were aligned with IgBLAST to IMGT V, D and J germline references. Reads with less than 70% alignment identity to germline references were removed, leaving 11,114,426 reads across the study. Following IMGT definitions, CDR3 boundaries, reading frame and productivity were assigned. Highly-expanded clones were defined as clones making up 1% or more of reads, and normalized Shannon entropy was used to measure diversity. Unpaired two-tailed t-tests were used to test for differences in Shannon entropy between groups. Clones were called with MiXCR by TCRdb after fastp trimmed the public reads at Q25, and only in-frame beta chains were retained. When rows share a CDR3 protein, they turn into one entry using the most common DNA and genes. For this entry, the V and J calls and clone size follow TCRdb and not the study's own pipeline. The sample table shows approximately 260,000 distinct CDR3 sequences, and roughly 44% are seen once. The ten biggest clones cover roughly 13% of the sample.

Beyond this particular receptor, the publication reports: Only a few highly-expanded CD4+ clones (median one) were found in type 2 diabetes patients, and these clones made up a median about 3.9% of reads. The study groups were not matched for age and gender, which could bias interpretation. Since just a limited number of T2D and control samples were sequenced, some T1D-only HECs might also appear in more T2D or control samples. Highly correlated V and J gene usage patterns were observed for type 2 diabetes and control samples, with an average of roughly 0.97 between samples. In both CD4+ and CD8+ T cells, type 2 diabetes repertoires were highly diverse and significantly more diverse than type 1 diabetes repertoires.

This clonotype was observed a handful of times. Its antigen is currently not known. No quality values exist for individual bases; no much larger clone is one base distant. The V and J segments used are TRBV6-1 and TRBJ2-7; TRBD1 matches 7 bases in the middle. The TCR sequence derives from a man younger than 35 with type 2 diabetes. The sample taken for sequencing was peripheral blood mononuclear cells (PBMCs). The CDR3 protein is CASSAGTVAYEQYF. The DNA reads as follows: TGTGCCAGCAGTGCCGGGACAGTCGCCTACGAGCAGTACTTC.